One T cell receptor (beta chain) is described in this entry. As originally analysed: Amplification with reference gene primers provided the estimates of nucleated cell counts. The data were produced by immunoSEQ multiplex PCR, yet TCRdb's version contains in-frame clones alone and is incomplete. V and J calls and clone size follow that table, whereas D and trimming were derived from the DNA. The data hold under 250,000 clones, with around 81% observed a single time. The source of the sample is a study of blood T cell repertoires in COVID-19. In the study overall: From T cells, B-cell-depleted T cells, or PBMCs came the material, which was cDNA or gDNA.

The V and J ends lost 5 bases and 4 bases respectively, with 9 bases between them. This CDR3 is built from 13 residues. The germline gives CDR1 LGHNT, CDR2 FRNRAP. This TCR derives from a woman in her 30s who had recovered from COVID-19. The chain carries TRBV12-5 and TRBJ1-5, with D maybe TRBD1 (6 bases). Sequenced material: peripheral blood. For the CDR3, the DNA is TGTGCTAGTGGTATAGGGGGAAATCAGCCCCAGCATTTT. Its translation: CASGIGGNQPQHF.